Listed here are 9 T cell receptor beta chains from one sample, sequenced in a study of beta chain features in type 1 diabetes. Reverse transcription of all isolated RNA meant that expressed TCRB transcripts were sequenced. The method was immunoSEQ multiplex PCR; TCRdb's version includes in-frame clones alone and lacks a portion of them. The sample holds roughly 300,000 clones, roughly 8% seen once. The sample taken for sequencing was central memory CD4+ T cells from blood. All receptors derive from a woman aged 18-35 years in good health.

The chain joins TRBV29-1 to TRBJ2-3, with TRBD2 matching 15 bases. Trimming at V came to 4 bases and at J to 4 bases, leaving 3 bases not matched to a gene. Germline CDR1 SQVTM, CDR2 ANQGSEA. The CDR3 consists of 15 residues. CDR3 DNA sequence: TGCAGCGTTGTCGGACTAGCGGGAGGGTCAGATACGCAGTATTTT. Protein sequence: CSVVGLAGGSDTQYF.

V gene TRBV2 combines with J gene TRBJ1-5; D not resolved. Trimming removed 6 bases from V and 8 bases from J, with 11 bases in between. The CDR3 sequence is 12 residues long. Germline CDR1 and CDR2: SNHLY and FYNNEI. CDR3 sequence: CASSKQQKPQHF. The CDR3 DNA is TGTGCCAGCAGCAAACAACAGAAGCCCCAGCATTTT.

In its sample, this clone was seen many times. The chain carries TRBV7-3 and TRBJ2-3; 7 bases fit TRBD2. With 6 bases clipped from V and 3 bases from J, the junction kept 9 bases outside the gene matches. CDR1 SGHTA and CDR2 FQGTGA come from the germline V gene. The CDR3 sequence is 15 residues long. The CDR3 region has the DNA TGTGCCAGCAGTCTCGGACTAGTGGAGACAGATACGCAGTATTTT. Translating gives CASSLGLVETDTQYF.

A word on this clone: Relative to the germline gene, one junction end is altered; a read error may explain this. The genes are TRBV18 and TRBJ1-2, with a tentative D call TRBD1 (6 bases). The CDR3 is 13 amino acids. Germline V gives CDR1 KGHSH, CDR2 LQKENI. The CDR3 DNA sequence: TGTGCCAGCTCGCCACAGGGTGACTATGGCTACACCTTC. Residues: CASSPQGDYGYTF. The full variable domain, in which reference TRBV18 and TRBJ1-2 provide the parts outside the CDR3, is NAGVMQNPRHLVRRRGQEARLRCSPMKGHSHVYWYRQLPEEGLKFMVYLQKENIIDESGMPKERFSAEFPKEGPSILRIQQVVRGDSAAYFCASSPQGDYGYTFGSGTRLTVV.

This clone was picked up a small number of times. CDR3 in amino acids: CSVGRTSGFSSYNEQFF. As DNA, the CDR3 is TGCAGCGTTGGAAGGACTAGCGGGTTTAGCTCCTACAATGAGCAGTTCTTC. V usage is TRBV29-1 and J usage is TRBJ2-1, with TRBD2 matching 11 bases. The CDR3 consists of 17 residues. CDR1 SQVTM and CDR2 ANQGSEA come from the germline V gene. V was pared by 4 bases and J by 0 bases, with 8 bases of the junction left unmatched.

The chain carries TRBV15 and TRBJ2-1; the D gene is possibly TRBD2 (6 bases). Germline CDR1 reads LNHNV; CDR2 reads YYDKDF (reference sequence). With 3 bases removed from V and 9 bases from J, the gap between germline ends came to 15 bases. The CDR3 contains 14 residues. The CDR3 DNA is TGTGCCACCAGCAGCCGGGACTCAACAATTGAGCAGTTCTTC. This sequence encodes CATSSRDSTIEQFF.

The chain has TRBV5-4 and TRBJ2-5; 11 bases map to TRBD2. The germline gives CDR1 SGHNT, CDR2 YYREEE (reference sequence). The CDR3 runs 16 residues. Trimming cost V 5 bases and J 2 bases; bases outside gene matches: 8. CDR3 protein: CASSIRTSGQQETQYF. CDR3 DNA: TGTGCCAGCAGTATAAGGACTAGCGGGCAACAAGAGACCCAGTACTTC.

This chain uses TRBV19 with TRBJ2-3; 8 nucleotides agree with TRBD2. Losses at the gene ends were 4 bases for V and 3 bases for J; bases not matched to a gene: 3. The CDR3 has 14 residues. Germline V gene sequence: CDR1 LNHDA, CDR2 SQIVND (reference sequence). CDR3 bases: TGTGCCAGTAGTAGACGGGAGGGAACAGATACGCAGTATTTT. Protein product: CASSRREGTDTQYF.

The chain uses TRBV6-6 and TRBJ2-3; 7 bases are shared with TRBD2. J gave up 3 bases and V 9 bases, and 9 bases lay outside the gene matches. The germline V gene encodes CDR1 MNHNY and CDR2 SVGAGI (reference sequence). This CDR3 region has 14 residues. CDR3 coding DNA: TGTGCCAGTCGTGACAGCGGGAAGACAGATACGCAGTATTTT. It codes for CASRDSGKTDTQYF.